Listed below are T cell receptor beta chains from one sample, sequenced in a study of CD8+CD57+ T cells in acquired aplastic anemia. TCRdb reprocessed the reads via MiXCR and lists one record per CDR3 protein. This sample has around 290,000 distinct CDR3 sequences, with approximately 58% found just once. The sequencing sample was made of sorted CD4+, CD8+, or CD8+CD57+ T cells (not recorded which) from PBMCs. Source of these receptors: a human donor with aplastic anemia. Each CDR3 is given with its conserved first and last residue. The D gene is left open where the match is weak. The size field is filled for only some rows; it gives once, few, many or a size class.

V gene: TRBV10-3
D gene: TRBD2
clone size: once
J gene: TRBJ2-3
CDR3 DNA: TGTGCCATCAGTGGGGGACTAGAGGGCACAGATACGCAGTATTTT
CDR3 protein: CAISGGLEGTDTQYF

V gene: TRBV5-4
D gene: TRBD2
clone size: many
J gene: TRBJ2-7
CDR3 DNA: TGTGCCAGCAGCTCCCAGCGGGGGGCTGGCTACGAGCAGTACTTC
CDR3 protein: CASSSQRGAGYEQYF

V gene: TRBV7-9
D gene: NA
clone size: NA
J gene: TRBJ1-2
CDR3 DNA: TGTGCCAGCAGCGCACGGTCAACTGACTACACCTTC
CDR3 protein: CASSARSTDYTF

V gene: TRBV6-1
D gene: NA
clone size: NA
J gene: TRBJ1-1
CDR3 DNA: TGTGCCAGCAGCCGGGACGGGATCACTGAAGCTTTCTTT
CDR3 protein: CASSRDGITEAFF

V gene: TRBV7-3
D gene: NA
clone size: once
J gene: TRBJ2-6
CDR3 DNA: TGTGCCAGCAGCTTATTAAGCGGACTCAACTCTGGGGCCAACGTCCTGACTTTC
CDR3 protein: CASSLLSGLNSGANVLTF

V gene: TRBV2
D gene: NA
clone size: NA
J gene: TRBJ2-3
CDR3 DNA: TGTGCCAGCGCCGGACGGGGGCGGTTCGGAGGGGATACGCAGTATTTT
CDR3 protein: CASAGRGRFGGDTQYF

V gene: TRBV7-9
D gene: NA
clone size: NA
J gene: TRBJ2-1
CDR3 DNA: TGTGCCAGCAGTGACGGCAATGAGCAGTTCTTC
CDR3 protein: CASSDGNEQFF

V gene: TRBV7-8
D gene: NA
clone size: NA
J gene: TRBJ2-5
CDR3 DNA: TGTGCCAGCACCTTGGGGACACGGGAGACCCAGTACTTC
CDR3 protein: CASTLGTRETQYF

V gene: TRBV9
D gene: NA
clone size: NA
J gene: TRBJ1-1
CDR3 DNA: TGTGCCAGCAGCGCATTAAGGGATGGTGAAGCTTTCTTT
CDR3 protein: CASSALRDGEAFF

V gene: TRBV24-1
D gene: NA
clone size: few
J gene: TRBJ2-2
CDR3 DNA: TGTGCCACCAGTGACTATACCGGGGAGCTGTTTTTT
CDR3 protein: CATSDYTGELFF

V gene: TRBV7-9
D gene: NA
clone size: NA
J gene: TRBJ1-1
CDR3 DNA: TGTGCCAGCAGCCCCGGCCCTGGTACTGTGATGAACACTGAAGCTTTCTTT
CDR3 protein: CASSPGPGTVMNTEAFF

V gene: TRBV12-3/TRBV12-4
D gene: TRBD2
clone size: NA
J gene: TRBJ2-3
CDR3 DNA: TGTGCCAGCAGCGTGCCTGGGGGACTAGCGACAGATACGCAGTATTTT
CDR3 protein: CASSVPGGLATDTQYF

V gene: TRBV27
D gene: NA
clone size: NA
J gene: TRBJ2-7
CDR3 DNA: TGTGCCAGCAGTTCGGGAATCTCCTACGAGCAGTACTTC
CDR3 protein: CASSSGISYEQYF

V gene: TRBV29-1
D gene: NA
clone size: NA
J gene: TRBJ2-5
CDR3 DNA: TGCAGCGTTATGACGGACCCCGAGAAGGAGACCCAGTACTTC
CDR3 protein: CSVMTDPEKETQYF

V gene: TRBV15
D gene: TRBD1
clone size: once
J gene: TRBJ2-7
CDR3 DNA: TGTGCCACCAGCAGCGCGGGACAGGGGTATGAGCAGTACTTC
CDR3 protein: CATSSAGQGYEQYF

V gene: TRBV5-1
D gene: NA
clone size: NA
J gene: TRBJ1-2
CDR3 DNA: TGCGCCAGCAGCTTGGAAAGGGGAGAGTACTATGGCTACACCTTC
CDR3 protein: CASSLERGEYYGYTF

V gene: TRBV3-1
D gene: NA
clone size: NA
J gene: TRBJ2-4
CDR3 DNA: TGTGCCAGCAGCCCCGACACAATAGCCAAAAGCATTCAGTACTTC
CDR3 protein: CASSPDTIAKSIQYF

V gene: TRBV7-6
D gene: NA
clone size: NA
J gene: TRBJ2-7
CDR3 DNA: TGTGCCAGCTGCTTAGGTTGGGGGGTCCTCTCCTACGAGCAGTGCTTC
CDR3 protein: CASCLGWGVLSYEQCF

V gene: TRBV2
D gene: NA
clone size: NA
J gene: TRBJ2-7
CDR3 DNA: TGTGCCAGCAGTGGGGACAACGAGCAGTACTTC
CDR3 protein: CASSGDNEQYF

V gene: TRBV24-1
D gene: NA
clone size: many
J gene: TRBJ2-5
CDR3 DNA: TGTGCCACCAGTGATTTGAAGGACTCCCCAGGAGAGACCCAGTACTTC
CDR3 protein: CATSDLKDSPGETQYF

V gene: TRBV2
D gene: NA
clone size: NA
J gene: TRBJ1-4
CDR3 DNA: TGTGCCAGCAGCTATCCGGGACTAGGCGATGAAAAACTGTTTTTT
CDR3 protein: CASSYPGLGDEKLFF

V gene: TRBV2
D gene: NA
clone size: NA
J gene: TRBJ1-2
CDR3 DNA: TGTGCCAGCAGTGCAAGGGTGGCCTATGGCTACACCTTC
CDR3 protein: CASSARVAYGYTF

V gene: TRBV10-3
D gene: NA
clone size: once
J gene: TRBJ1-5
CDR3 DNA: TGTGCCATCAGTGGACCAGGGAATCAGCCCCAGCATTTT
CDR3 protein: CAISGPGNQPQHF

V gene: TRBV6-5
D gene: TRBD2
clone size: many
J gene: TRBJ2-3
CDR3 DNA: TGTGCCAGCAGGACAGGACTAGCAGCAGATACGCAGTATTTT
CDR3 protein: CASRTGLAADTQYF

V gene: TRBV4-1
D gene: NA
clone size: many
J gene: TRBJ1-2
CDR3 DNA: TGCGCCAGCAGCCAAGTCCTCAGAGCTAACTATGGCTACACCTTC
CDR3 protein: CASSQVLRANYGYTF

V gene: TRBV19
D gene: NA
clone size: many
J gene: TRBJ2-7
CDR3 DNA: TGTGCCAGTAGTAAGGGGGCGATGCGGGGATACGAGCAGTACTTC
CDR3 protein: CASSKGAMRGYEQYF